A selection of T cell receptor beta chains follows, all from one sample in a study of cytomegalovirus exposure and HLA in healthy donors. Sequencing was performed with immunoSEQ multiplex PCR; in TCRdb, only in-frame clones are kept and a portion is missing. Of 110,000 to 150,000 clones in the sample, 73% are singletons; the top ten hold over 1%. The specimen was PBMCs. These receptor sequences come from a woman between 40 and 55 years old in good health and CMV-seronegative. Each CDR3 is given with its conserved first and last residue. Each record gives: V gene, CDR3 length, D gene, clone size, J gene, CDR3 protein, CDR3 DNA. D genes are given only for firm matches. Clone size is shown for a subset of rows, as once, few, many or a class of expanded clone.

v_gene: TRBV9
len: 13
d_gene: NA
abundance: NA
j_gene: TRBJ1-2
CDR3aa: CASSSPPDYGYTF
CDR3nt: TGTGCCAGCAGCTCCCCCCCGGACTATGGCTACACCTTC

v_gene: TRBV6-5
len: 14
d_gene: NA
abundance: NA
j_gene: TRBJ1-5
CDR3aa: CASSYRQHNQPQHF
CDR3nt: TGTGCCAGCAGTTACCGACAGCACAATCAGCCCCAGCATTTT

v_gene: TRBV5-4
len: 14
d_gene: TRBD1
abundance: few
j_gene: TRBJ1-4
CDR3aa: CASSTGQVNEKLFF
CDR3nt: TGTGCCAGCAGCACGGGACAGGTGAATGAAAAACTGTTTTTT

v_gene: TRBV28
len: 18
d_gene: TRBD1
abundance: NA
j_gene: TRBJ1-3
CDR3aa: CASSFHGTGVRTGNTIYF
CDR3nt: TGTGCCAGCAGTTTCCATGGGACAGGGGTTCGTACTGGAAACACCATATATTTT

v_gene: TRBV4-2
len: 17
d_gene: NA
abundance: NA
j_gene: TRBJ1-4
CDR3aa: CASSPGRGVLANEKLFF
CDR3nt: TGTGCCAGCAGCCCGGGACGGGGGGTGTTGGCTAATGAAAAACTGTTTTTT

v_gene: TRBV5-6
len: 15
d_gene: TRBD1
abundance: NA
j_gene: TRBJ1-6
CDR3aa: CASSSQGAGNSPLHF
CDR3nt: TGTGCCAGCAGCTCACAGGGGGCGGGTAATTCACCCCTCCACTTT

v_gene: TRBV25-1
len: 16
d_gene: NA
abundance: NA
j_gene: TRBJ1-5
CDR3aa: CASSEFPGREDQPQHF
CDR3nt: TGTGCCAGCAGTGAATTCCCCGGCAGGGAGGATCAGCCCCAGCATTTT

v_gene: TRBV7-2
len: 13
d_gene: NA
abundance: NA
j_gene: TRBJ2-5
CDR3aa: CASSQRSRETQYF
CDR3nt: TGTGCCAGCAGCCAAAGATCCCGGGAGACCCAGTACTTC

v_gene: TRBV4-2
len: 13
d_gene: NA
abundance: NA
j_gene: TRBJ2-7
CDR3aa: CASSQESPGEQYF
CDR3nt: TGTGCCAGCAGCCAAGAGAGTCCGGGCGAGCAGTACTTC

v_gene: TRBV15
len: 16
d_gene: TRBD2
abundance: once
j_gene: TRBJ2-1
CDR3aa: CATSRGRAAGEDEQFF
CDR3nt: TGTGCCACCAGCAGAGGTCGAGCAGCGGGGGAAGATGAGCAGTTCTTC

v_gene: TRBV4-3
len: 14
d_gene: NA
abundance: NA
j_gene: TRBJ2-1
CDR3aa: CASSQESFNNEQFF
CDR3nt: TGCGCCAGCAGCCAAGAAAGCTTCAACAATGAGCAGTTCTTC

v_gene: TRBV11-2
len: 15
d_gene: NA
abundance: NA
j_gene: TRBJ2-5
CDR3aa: CASSLDLGHVETQYF
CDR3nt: TGTGCCAGCAGCTTAGATCTAGGACACGTAGAGACCCAGTACTTC

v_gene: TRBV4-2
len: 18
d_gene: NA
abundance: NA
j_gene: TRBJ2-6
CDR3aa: CASSQERGPSSGANVLTF
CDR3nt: TGTGCCAGCAGCCAAGAGCGGGGGCCGTCCTCTGGGGCCAACGTCCTGACTTTC

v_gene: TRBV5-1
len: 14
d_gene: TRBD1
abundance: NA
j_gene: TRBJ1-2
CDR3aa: CASSSSTGMYGYTF
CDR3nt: TGCGCCAGCAGCTCCTCGACAGGGATGTATGGCTACACCTTC

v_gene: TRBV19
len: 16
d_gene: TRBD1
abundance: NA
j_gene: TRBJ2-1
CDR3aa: CASSRTGADSYNEQFF
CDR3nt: TGTGCCAGTAGTAGAACAGGGGCGGACTCCTACAATGAGCAGTTCTTC

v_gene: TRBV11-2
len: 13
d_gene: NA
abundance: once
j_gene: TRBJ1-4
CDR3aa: CASSSAGGEKLFF
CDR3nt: TGTGCCAGCAGCTCCGCCGGGGGTGAAAAACTGTTTTTT

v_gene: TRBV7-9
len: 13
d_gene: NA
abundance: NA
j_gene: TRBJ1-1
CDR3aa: CASSPGVETEAFF
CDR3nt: TGTGCCAGCAGCCCCGGGGTGGAAACTGAAGCTTTCTTT

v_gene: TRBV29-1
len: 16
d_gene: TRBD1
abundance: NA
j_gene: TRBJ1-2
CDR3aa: CSVEDLGGANHYGYTF
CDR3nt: TGCAGCGTTGAAGACCTAGGGGGCGCAAATCACTATGGCTACACCTTC

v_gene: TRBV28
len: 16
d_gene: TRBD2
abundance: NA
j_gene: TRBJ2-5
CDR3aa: CASSLGRGSRQETQYF
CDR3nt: TGTGCCAGCAGTTTAGGGAGGGGTTCGCGGCAAGAGACCCAGTACTTC

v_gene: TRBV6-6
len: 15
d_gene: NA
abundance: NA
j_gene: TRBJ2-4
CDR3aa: CASRIEDMAKNIQYF
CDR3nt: TGTGCCAGCAGGATAGAAGACATGGCCAAAAACATTCAGTACTTC

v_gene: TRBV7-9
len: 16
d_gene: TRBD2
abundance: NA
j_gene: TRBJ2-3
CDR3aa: CASSLGLAGRTDTQYF
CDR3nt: TGTGCCAGCAGCTTAGGGCTAGCGGGTCGCACAGATACGCAGTATTTT

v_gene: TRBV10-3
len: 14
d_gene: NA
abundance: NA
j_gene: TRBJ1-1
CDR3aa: CAISITDQNTEAFF
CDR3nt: TGTGCCATCAGTATAACAGACCAGAACACTGAAGCTTTCTTT

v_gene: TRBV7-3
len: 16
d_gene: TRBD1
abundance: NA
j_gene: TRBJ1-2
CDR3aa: CASSDGQATGDYGYTF
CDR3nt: TGTGCCAGCAGCGACGGACAGGCCACAGGAGACTATGGCTACACCTTC

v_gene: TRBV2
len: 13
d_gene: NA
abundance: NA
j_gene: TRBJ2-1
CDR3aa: CASSADSFNEQFF
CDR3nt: TGTGCCAGCAGTGCGGACAGTTTCAATGAGCAGTTCTTC

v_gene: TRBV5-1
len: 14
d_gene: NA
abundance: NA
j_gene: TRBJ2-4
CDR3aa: CASSLAPRGNIQYF
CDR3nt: TGCGCCAGCAGCTTGGCTCCTAGAGGGAACATTCAGTACTTC

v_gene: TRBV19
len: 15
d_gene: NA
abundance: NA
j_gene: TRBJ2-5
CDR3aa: CASSIFGRGQETQYF
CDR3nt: TGTGCCAGTAGTATCTTTGGCAGGGGACAAGAGACCCAGTACTTC

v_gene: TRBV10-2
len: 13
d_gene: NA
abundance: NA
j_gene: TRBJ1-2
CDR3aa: CASSFENSYGYTF
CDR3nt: TGCGCCAGCTCCTTCGAGAATTCCTATGGCTACACCTTC

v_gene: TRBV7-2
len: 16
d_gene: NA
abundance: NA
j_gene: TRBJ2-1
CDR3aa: CASSLVGGGLLNEQFF
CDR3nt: TGTGCCAGCAGCTTAGTGGGGGGGGGCCTTCTGAATGAGCAGTTCTTC

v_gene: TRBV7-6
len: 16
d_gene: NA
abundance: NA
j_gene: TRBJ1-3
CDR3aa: CASSSAPNVGGNTIYF
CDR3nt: TGTGCCAGCAGCTCAGCCCCCAATGTCGGTGGAAACACCATATATTTT

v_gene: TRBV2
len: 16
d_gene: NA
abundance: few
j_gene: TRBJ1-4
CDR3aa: CASSEGLSATNEKLFF
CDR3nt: TGTGCCAGCAGTGAGGGACTTTCCGCAACTAATGAAAAACTGTTTTTT

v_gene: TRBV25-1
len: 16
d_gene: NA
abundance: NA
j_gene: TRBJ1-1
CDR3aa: CASSESGGGRNTEAFF
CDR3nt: TGTGCCAGCAGTGAATCCGGTGGAGGAAGAAACACTGAAGCTTTCTTT

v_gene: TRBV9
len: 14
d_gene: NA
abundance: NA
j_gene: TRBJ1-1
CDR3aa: CASSLDSKNTEAFF
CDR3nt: TGTGCCAGCAGCTTGGACAGCAAGAACACTGAAGCTTTCTTT

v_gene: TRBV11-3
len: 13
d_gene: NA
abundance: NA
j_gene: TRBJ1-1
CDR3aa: CASSLHGGSEAFF
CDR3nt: TGTGCCAGCAGCTTACATGGTGGCTCTGAAGCTTTCTTT

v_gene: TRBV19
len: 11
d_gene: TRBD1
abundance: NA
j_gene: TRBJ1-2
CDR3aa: CATATGFGYTF
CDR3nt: TGTGCCACCGCGACAGGGTTTGGCTACACCTTC

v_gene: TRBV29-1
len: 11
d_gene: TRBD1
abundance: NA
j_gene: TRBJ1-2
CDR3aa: CSVGTGYGYTF
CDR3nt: TGCAGCGTTGGGACAGGGTACGGCTACACCTTC

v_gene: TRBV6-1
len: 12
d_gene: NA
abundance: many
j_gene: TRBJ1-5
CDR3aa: CASSESFGPQHF
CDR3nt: TGTGCCAGCAGTGAATCGTTCGGGCCCCAGCATTTT

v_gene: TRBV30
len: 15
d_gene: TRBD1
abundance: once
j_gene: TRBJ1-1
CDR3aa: CAWSDPGQGVTEAFF
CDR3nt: TGTGCCTGGAGTGATCCGGGACAGGGGGTCACTGAAGCTTTCTTT

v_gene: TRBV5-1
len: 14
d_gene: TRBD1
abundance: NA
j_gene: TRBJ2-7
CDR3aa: CASSIGQDSYEQYF
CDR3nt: TGCGCCAGCAGCATAGGACAGGACTCCTACGAGCAGTACTTC

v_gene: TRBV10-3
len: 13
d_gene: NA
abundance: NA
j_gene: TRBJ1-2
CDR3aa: CAIRMDSNYGYTF
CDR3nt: TGTGCCATCAGGATGGACTCTAACTATGGCTACACCTTC

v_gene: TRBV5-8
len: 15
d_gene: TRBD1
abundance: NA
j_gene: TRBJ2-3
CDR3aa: CASGQGASSTDTQYF
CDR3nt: TGTGCCAGCGGTCAGGGGGCTTCTAGCACAGATACGCAGTATTTT

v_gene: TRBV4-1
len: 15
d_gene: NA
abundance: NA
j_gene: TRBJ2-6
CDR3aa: CASSQDRGLRNVLTF
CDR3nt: TGCGCCAGCAGCCAAGATAGGGGGTTGCGGAACGTCCTGACTTTC

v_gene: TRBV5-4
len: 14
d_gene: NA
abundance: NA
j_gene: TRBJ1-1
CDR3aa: CASSLDWFPSEAFF
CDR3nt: TGTGCCAGCAGCTTGGATTGGTTTCCCAGTGAAGCTTTCTTT

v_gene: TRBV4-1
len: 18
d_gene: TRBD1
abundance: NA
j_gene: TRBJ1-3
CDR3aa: CASSQRWGTGGSGNTIYF
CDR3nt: TGCGCCAGCAGCCAAAGATGGGGAACAGGGGGCTCTGGAAACACCATATATTTT

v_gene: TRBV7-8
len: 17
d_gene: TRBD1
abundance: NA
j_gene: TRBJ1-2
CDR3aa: CASSPRTGGFHKDGYTF
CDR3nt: TGTGCCAGCAGCCCTAGGACAGGGGGCTTCCATAAGGATGGCTACACCTTC

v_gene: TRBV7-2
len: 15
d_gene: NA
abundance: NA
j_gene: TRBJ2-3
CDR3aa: CASSSLAGSTDTQYF
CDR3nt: TGTGCCAGCAGCTCCTTAGCTGGAAGCACAGATACGCAGTATTTT

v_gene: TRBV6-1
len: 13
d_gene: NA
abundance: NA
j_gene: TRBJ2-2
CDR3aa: CASSVRVPGELFF
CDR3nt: TGTGCCAGCAGTGTCAGGGTCCCCGGGGAGCTGTTTTTT

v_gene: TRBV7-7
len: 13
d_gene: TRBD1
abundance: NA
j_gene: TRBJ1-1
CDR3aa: CASSLGDSTEAFF
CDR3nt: TGTGCTAGCAGCTTAGGGGACAGTACCGAAGCTTTCTTT

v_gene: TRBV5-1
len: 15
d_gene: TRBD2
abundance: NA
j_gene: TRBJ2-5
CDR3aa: CASSLVAGGQETQYF
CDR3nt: TGCGCCAGCAGCTTGGTTGCGGGGGGCCAAGAGACCCAGTACTTC

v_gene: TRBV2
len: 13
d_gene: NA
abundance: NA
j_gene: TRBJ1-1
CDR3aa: CASSEGGDGEAFF
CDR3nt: TGTGCCAGCAGTGAAGGGGGGGATGGGGAGGCTTTCTTT

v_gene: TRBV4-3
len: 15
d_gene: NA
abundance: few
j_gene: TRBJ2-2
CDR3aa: CASSQEGRLTGELFF
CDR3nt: TGCGCCAGCAGCCAAGAGGGGCGACTCACCGGGGAGCTGTTTTTT

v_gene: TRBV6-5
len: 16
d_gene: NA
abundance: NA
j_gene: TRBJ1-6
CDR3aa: CASSYSRGFVLNALHF
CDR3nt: TGTGCCAGCAGTTACTCGAGAGGGTTTGTTCTAAACGCCCTCCACTTT

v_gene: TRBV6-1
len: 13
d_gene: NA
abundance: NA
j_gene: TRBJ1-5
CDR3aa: CASSDMENQPQHF
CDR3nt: TGTGCCAGCAGTGATATGGAGAATCAGCCCCAGCATTTT

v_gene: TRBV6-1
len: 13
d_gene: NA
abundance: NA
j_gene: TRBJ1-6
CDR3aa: CASSRTVRSPLHF
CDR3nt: TGTGCCAGCAGTCGGACAGTGCGGTCACCCCTCCACTTT

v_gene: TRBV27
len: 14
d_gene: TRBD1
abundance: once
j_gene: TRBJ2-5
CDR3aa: CASSLWGQQETQYF
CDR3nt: TGTGCCAGCAGTTTGTGGGGACAGCAAGAGACCCAGTACTTC

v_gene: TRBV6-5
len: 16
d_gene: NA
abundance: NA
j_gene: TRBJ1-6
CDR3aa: CASSYLRVGGNSPLHF
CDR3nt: TGTGCCAGCAGTTACTTACGGGTAGGAGGAAATTCACCCCTCCACTTT